These T cell receptor beta chains were read from a single sample in a study of cytomegalovirus exposure and HLA in healthy donors. The protocol was immunoSEQ multiplex PCR, while the TCRdb copy is restricted to in-frame clones and leaves out a portion. The profile shows approximately 150,000 clones, approximately 85% of them singletons. The specimen sequenced was PBMCs. These receptor sequences come from a girl aged 5 to 17 in good health and CMV-seropositive. The CDR3 runs from the conserved cysteine through the conserved F or W. Fields, in order: clone size, J gene, D gene, V gene, CDR3 DNA, CDR3 protein. A D gene is named only where the DNA matches it firmly. Clone size is shown for a subset of rows, as once, few, many or a class of expanded clone.

- TRBJ1-1 - TRBV19 TGTGCCAGTAGTATTCCGGGAGGGCTTAACACTGAAGCTTTCTTT CASSIPGGLNTEAFF
few TRBJ2-4 TRBD1 TRBV7-9 TGTGCCAGCAGGACTCGACAGGGGGGATTGGACATTCAGTACTTC CASRTRQGGLDIQYF
- TRBJ1-1 - TRBV7-8 TGTGCCAGCAGCTTGAACATTAACACTGAAGCTTTCTTT CASSLNINTEAFF
- TRBJ2-3 - TRBV29-1 TGCAGCGTTGAAGACGAAGCGGAGGCCCGGGGTACGCAGTATTTT CSVEDEAEARGTQYF
- TRBJ2-7 TRBD1 TRBV13 TGTGCCAGCAGCCCCGGGACAGGTAGAATGATGGCAGAGCAGTACTTC CASSPGTGRMMAEQYF
- TRBJ1-4 TRBD1 TRBV16 TGTGCCAGCAGCGCCGGACAGGGGGCGGGAGAAAAACTGTTTTTT CASSAGQGAGEKLFF
- TRBJ2-2 - TRBV27 TGTGCCAGCCGCAGAGGCCACACCGGGGAGCTGTTTTTT CASRRGHTGELFF
- TRBJ2-5 - TRBV4-1 TGCGCCAGCAGCCAAGCTAGCCCAGAGACCCAGTACTTC CASSQASPETQYF
once TRBJ1-4 - TRBV29-1 TGCAGCGTCAAAGGACCGGGGGATAAACTGTTTTTT CSVKGPGDKLFF
- TRBJ2-1 - TRBV9 TGTGCCAGCAGCGTAGTAGAGAGTGAGCAGTTCTTC CASSVVESEQFF
- TRBJ1-1 - TRBV29-1 TGCAGCGTGGAGGACGGAATGAACACTGAAGCTTTCTTT CSVEDGMNTEAFF
- TRBJ2-2 - TRBV5-4 TGTGCCAGCAGCTTGGTGGCGACAGTCAGGGGTACCGGGGAGCTGTTTTTT CASSLVATVRGTGELFF
- TRBJ1-1 - TRBV10-1 TGCGCCAGCAGTGGGGGGGGAAGTACTGAAGCTTTCTTT CASSGGGSTEAFF
- TRBJ2-3 - TRBV6-6 TGTGCCGGACTTCTGGATACGCAGTATTTT CAGLLDTQYF
- TRBJ2-5 TRBD1 TRBV27 TGTGCCAGCAGTAGGGGACAGCCGCAAGAGACCCAGTACTTC CASSRGQPQETQYF
- TRBJ2-3 - TRBV2 TGTGCCAGCAGTGAAAAGGCCCGAGGGAGCACAGATACGCAGTATTTT CASSEKARGSTDTQYF
- TRBJ2-1 - TRBV11-2 TGTGCCAGCAGCCGACTAGGAGGGGCCACCACCGAGCAGTTCTTC CASSRLGGATTEQFF
- TRBJ2-2 TRBD1 TRBV27 TGTGCCAGCGGCGGACAGGGGCGGGCCGGGGAGCTGTTTTTT CASGGQGRAGELFF
- TRBJ1-1 - TRBV7-9 TGTGCCAGCAGCTTAGCTAGTCTCGGTGAAGCTTTCTTT CASSLASLGEAFF
- TRBJ1-4 TRBD1 TRBV5-6 TGTGCCAGCAGCAGGATTCCCGACAGGGAAAATGAAAAACTGTTTTTT CASSRIPDRENEKLFF
- TRBJ2-2 TRBD1 TRBV5-8 TGTGCCAGCAGCTTGTATCGTAGTCGGACAGGACTCACCGGGGAGCTGTTTTTT CASSLYRSRTGLTGELFF
few TRBJ2-1 TRBD2 TRBV5-1 TGCGCCAGCAGCTTCTATAGGACTAGCGGGAAATACAATGAGCAGTTCTTC CASSFYRTSGKYNEQFF
- TRBJ2-1 - TRBV6-1 TGTGCCAGCAGTACCTACAGGAGAAACAATGAGCAGTTCTTC CASSTYRRNNEQFF
- TRBJ2-2 TRBD2 TRBV19 TGTGCCAGTCACGGGGGGAGGGAAGGTTTCGGGGAGCTGTTTTTT CASHGGREGFGELFF
- TRBJ1-5 - TRBV28 TGTGCCAGCAGTTTGCTACCGCGAGGTCAGCCCCAGCATTTT CASSLLPRGQPQHF
- TRBJ1-5 - TRBV5-5 TGTGCCAGCAGCACGGGTGGCATCTTTTCATATAGCAATCAGCCCCAGCATTTT CASSTGGIFSYSNQPQHF
- TRBJ1-2 - TRBV18 TGTGCCAGCTCACCCGAAGGCCGGGGGATCTATGGCTACACCTTC CASSPEGRGIYGYTF
- TRBJ1-2 - TRBV4-1 TGCGCCAGCAGCCTCTCGCTGGGGAGTAACTATGGCTACACCTTC CASSLSLGSNYGYTF
- TRBJ1-4 TRBD1 TRBV12-5 TGTGCTAGTGGTTTGGGTGCAGGGGGGTATGAAAAACTGTTTTTT CASGLGAGGYEKLFF
- TRBJ2-1 TRBD1 TRBV6-1 TGTGCCAGCAGTCGGACAGGGAATTACAATGAGCAGTTCTTC CASSRTGNYNEQFF
- TRBJ2-7 TRBD2 TRBV2 TGTGCCAGCACCACTAGCGGGGGCTCCTACGAGCAGTACTTC CASTTSGGSYEQYF
- TRBJ1-2 - TRBV9 TGTGCCAGCAGCCTAGGGAGCTATGGCTACACCTTC CASSLGSYGYTF